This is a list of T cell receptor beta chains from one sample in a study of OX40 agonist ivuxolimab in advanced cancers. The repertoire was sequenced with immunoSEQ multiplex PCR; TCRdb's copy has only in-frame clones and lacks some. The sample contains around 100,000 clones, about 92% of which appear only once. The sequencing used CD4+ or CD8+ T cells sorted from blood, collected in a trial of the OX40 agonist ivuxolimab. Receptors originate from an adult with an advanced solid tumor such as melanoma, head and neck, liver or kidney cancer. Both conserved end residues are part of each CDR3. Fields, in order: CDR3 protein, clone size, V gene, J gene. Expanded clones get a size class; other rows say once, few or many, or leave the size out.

cdr3_aa: CASSYWGPYEQYF; clone_size: NA; v_call: TRBV6-5; j_call: TRBJ2-7
cdr3_aa: CASSDSKAGRLFSTDTQYF; clone_size: NA; v_call: TRBV6-4; j_call: TRBJ2-3
cdr3_aa: CASSISGRFNEQFF; clone_size: NA; v_call: TRBV9; j_call: TRBJ2-1
cdr3_aa: CASGHNRYQETQYF; clone_size: NA; v_call: TRBV12-5; j_call: TRBJ2-5
cdr3_aa: CASSQGLTSGSLGSTDTQYF; clone_size: NA; v_call: TRBV4-3; j_call: TRBJ2-3
cdr3_aa: CAWNRLAGNTGELFF; clone_size: NA; v_call: TRBV30; j_call: TRBJ2-2
cdr3_aa: CASSPSPYGSNQPQHF; clone_size: NA; v_call: TRBV11-2; j_call: TRBJ1-5
cdr3_aa: CASSLALSDRLATGSKAFF; clone_size: NA; v_call: TRBV7-6; j_call: TRBJ1-1
cdr3_aa: CASSPTGFANYGYTF; clone_size: NA; v_call: TRBV19; j_call: TRBJ1-2
cdr3_aa: CASRPSGNTDTQYF; clone_size: NA; v_call: TRBV6-4; j_call: TRBJ2-3
cdr3_aa: CASSLGQLNTEAFF; clone_size: NA; v_call: TRBV18; j_call: TRBJ1-1
cdr3_aa: CAISESMAGELFF; clone_size: NA; v_call: TRBV10-3; j_call: TRBJ2-2
cdr3_aa: CASSLTGWGAAYSPLHF; clone_size: NA; v_call: TRBV13; j_call: TRBJ1-6
cdr3_aa: CASSATSGGAVSTDTQYF; clone_size: once; v_call: TRBV28; j_call: TRBJ2-3
cdr3_aa: CASSPLSRGPYNEQFF; clone_size: NA; v_call: TRBV7-6; j_call: TRBJ2-1
cdr3_aa: CASSQLAGGGNEQFF; clone_size: NA; v_call: TRBV6-6; j_call: TRBJ2-1
cdr3_aa: CASSPTGVTQPQHF; clone_size: NA; v_call: TRBV6-6; j_call: TRBJ1-5
cdr3_aa: CASSAKGAGFLAKNIQYF; clone_size: NA; v_call: TRBV5-4; j_call: TRBJ2-4
cdr3_aa: CASSVVGGELFF; clone_size: once; v_call: TRBV9; j_call: TRBJ2-2
cdr3_aa: CACLPEGRSTDTQYF; clone_size: NA; v_call: TRBV30; j_call: TRBJ2-3
cdr3_aa: CASSLGLSTSYNSPLHF; clone_size: NA; v_call: TRBV5-5; j_call: TRBJ1-6
cdr3_aa: CASSEQGGNQPQHF; clone_size: NA; v_call: TRBV6-1; j_call: TRBJ1-5
cdr3_aa: CASSSLNRYSGNTIYF; clone_size: NA; v_call: TRBV11-2; j_call: TRBJ1-3
cdr3_aa: CATSREGGQGGSYEQYF; clone_size: NA; v_call: TRBV15; j_call: TRBJ2-7